The 16 T cell receptor beta chains below all came from one sample that was sequenced in a study of shared clonotypes between healthy human individuals (dated by TCRdb to 2020 to 2022). CD8 naive samples were CD45RO-negative cells positively selected for CCR7, giving a CD45RA+CCR7+ population that excluded TemRA cells. Preparation of the library involved the immunoSEQ multiplex PCR assay. TCRdb carries this immuneACCESS record with in-frame sequences only. Its versions omit some clonotypes, under half of them owing to an unresolved V gene in the studies checked, with the rest unexplained. Across this sample there are hundreds of thousands of clones, with 92% seen only once. About 24% of the sample rests with the top ten. Sequencing input: naive CD8+ T cells sorted from blood. In light of the paper, this sample's cell subset or site label describes: CD45RA+CCR7+. Receptors were obtained from a man between 25 and 39 years old in good health.

The V call is TRBV10-2, the J call TRBJ2-7; 10 nucleotides agree with TRBD1. The ends lost 6 bases at V and 3 bases at J; junction bases unmatched: 5. Germline V gene sequence: CDR1 WSHSY, CDR2 SAAADI. The CDR3 consists of 14 residues. DNA of the CDR3: TGCGCCAGCAGGACGGACAGGGGGTTCTACGAGCAGTACTTC. Amino acid sequence: CASRTDRGFYEQYF.

This clone was recorded once. V usage is TRBV19 and J usage is TRBJ2-2; 8 bases align to TRBD1. The CDR3 has 17 residues. Germline assignment: CDR1 LNHDA and CDR2 SQIVND (reference sequence). Unmatched junction bases numbered 9, after V lost 5 bases and J lost 1 base. Here the CDR3 reads CASSPRTGIKNTGELFF. In DNA form, the CDR3 reads TGTGCCAGTAGTCCCAGGACAGGGATAAAGAACACCGGGGAGCTGTTTTTT.

The rearrangement joins TRBV5-5 to TRBJ2-7; the D is unclear. Germline-derived CDR1 and CDR2 are SGHKS and YYEKEE (reference sequence). Trimming took 4 bases from V and 2 from J, leaving 10 bases between them. This CDR3 contains 13 residues. DNA of the CDR3: TGTGCCAGCAGCCACGGAGAGACCTACGAGCAGTACTTC. It translates to CASSHGETYEQYF.

With regard to this clone: A much larger clone differs from this one at a single base, so this may be a read error. The rearrangement uses TRBV6-6 and TRBJ1-1, with D perhaps TRBD1 (6 bases). Trimming shortened V by 5 bases and J by 1 base, and 8 bases separated the two germline ends. Germline lookup yields CDR1 MNHNY and CDR2 SVGAGI (reference sequence). This CDR3 region has 13 residues. CDR3 in amino acids: CASSIQGNTEAFF. Written as DNA, the CDR3 is TGTGCCAGCAGTATACAGGGGAACACTGAAGCTTTCTTT.

This chain uses TRBV10-2 with TRBJ1-1, with D hard to call. This CDR3 is built from 16 residues. V was pared by 8 bases and J by 1 base, with 20 bases between. Looked up from germline, CDR1 is WSHSY and CDR2 is SAAADI. As DNA, the CDR3 is TGCGCCAGCCGAACGATTAATGAAAAGGAGAACACTGAAGCTTTCTTT. It encodes CASRTINEKENTEAFF.

The rearrangement uses TRBV4-1 and TRBJ2-6, with 8 bases identical to TRBD1. The CDR3 consists of 16 residues. J was trimmed by 4 bases and V by 1 base; bases with no gene match: 3. Germline loops: CDR1 MGHRA, CDR2 YSYEKL. CDR3 sequence reads: CASSQGQGTGANVLTF. CDR3 coding DNA: TGCGCCAGCAGCCAAGGACAGGGGACGGGGGCCAACGTCCTGACTTTC.

J is TRBJ2-6 and V is TRBV27; no clear D gene. Germline V gives CDR1 MNHEY, CDR2 SMNVEV (reference sequence). V lost 3 bases and J 2 bases, leaving 11 bases between the germline ends. The CDR3 consists of 16 residues. DNA for the CDR3: TGTGCCAGCAGTTTTCGGTCTGGAACTGGGGCCAACGTCCTGACTTTC. It is translated as CASSFRSGTGANVLTF.

The genes are TRBV9 and TRBJ2-7; the match to TRBD2 covers 11 bases. Trimming cost V 4 bases and J 5 bases; bases outside gene matches: 5. This CDR3 comprises 14 residues. Germline CDR1 reads SGDLS; CDR2 reads YYNGEE. CDR3 loop: CASSSEGLADEQYF. DNA for the CDR3: TGTGCCAGCAGCTCAGAGGGACTAGCGGACGAGCAGTACTTC.

Only a few counts were recorded for this clone. This chain connects TRBV10-3 to TRBJ2-7; D unclear. V shed 6 bases and J shed 1 base, with 13 bases lying between them. This CDR3 is 14 amino acids long. The germline gives CDR1 ENHRY, CDR2 SYGVKD. The CDR3 DNA is TGTGCCATCAGGGGGATAGGAAGATCCTACGAGCAGTACTTC. Its protein is CAIRGIGRSYEQYF.

This chain links TRBV7-9 with TRBJ2-4, with 10 positions matching TRBD1. The CDR3 runs 16 residues. The germline V gene encodes CDR1 SEHNR and CDR2 FQNEAQ (reference sequence). V trimming: 5 bases; J trimming: 0 bases; junction bases outside the gene matches: 4. The CDR3: CASSARDRGAKNIQYF. DNA of the CDR3: TGTGCCAGCAGCGCCCGGGACAGGGGAGCCAAAAACATTCAGTACTTC. Filled out from reference TRBV7-9 and TRBJ2-4, the complete variable domain reads DTGVSQNPRHKITKRGQNVTFRCDPISEHNRLYWYRQTLGQGPEFLTYFQNEAQLEKSRLLSDRFSAERPKGSFSTLEIQRTEQGDSAMYLCASSARDRGAKNIQYFGAGTRLSVL.

This clone was picked up one time. The genes are TRBV6-5 and TRBJ2-2; D ambiguous. Trimming cost V 0 bases and J 6 bases, with 11 bases left between them. This CDR3 region has 15 residues. The germline V gene encodes CDR1 MNHEY and CDR2 SVGAGI. CDR3 in DNA: TGTGCCAGCAGTTACTCCTGGCGCGACTCCGGGGAGCTGTTTTTT. Its protein product is CASSYSWRDSGELFF.

The chain is built from TRBV4-1 and TRBJ2-7; TRBD2 matches at 11 bases. CDR1 MGHRA and CDR2 YSYEKL come from the germline V gene. J gave up 2 bases and V 1 base, and 7 bases lay outside the gene matches. This CDR3 comprises 17 residues. The CDR3 nucleotides are TGCGCCAGCAGCCAAGTTCAGTTAGCGGGAGGGACCTACGAGCAGTACTTC. Its translation: CASSQVQLAGGTYEQYF.

The V and J genes are TRBV6-1 and TRBJ2-7; D is unclear. CDR3 length equals 13 residues. Trimming pared 4 bases from V and 2 bases from J, leaving 9 bases between. Germline V gene sequence: CDR1 MNHNS, CDR2 SASEGT. DNA of the CDR3: TGTGCCAGCAGTGTTTCGGGCACCTACGAGCAGTACTTC. It codes for CASSVSGTYEQYF.

The J gene is TRBJ2-7, the V gene TRBV15, with TRBD1 matching 9 bases. The CDR3 has 15 residues. V lost 5 bases, J lost 5 bases, and 10 bases stayed unmatched. The germline gives CDR1 LNHNV, CDR2 YYDKDF (reference sequence). DNA of the CDR3: TGTGCCACCAGCGTCCTACAGGGGGCTCTGGACGAGCAGTACTTC. It is translated as CATSVLQGALDEQYF.

The chain is built from TRBV28 and TRBJ2-7, with D possibly matching TRBD2 (7 bases). V was clipped by 5 bases and J by 1 base, with 24 bases between them. Per the germline V gene, CDR1 is MDHEN and CDR2 is SYDVKM. The CDR3 extends over 18 amino acids. CDR3 region: CASSGRGTRSGFSYEQYF. The CDR3 DNA follows: TGTGCCAGCAGTGGGAGGGGGACACGGAGCGGTTTTTCCTACGAGCAGTACTTC.

The chain employs TRBV7-9 and TRBJ1-1, with TRBD1 as a possible D gene (5 bases). There are 15 residues in the CDR3. V lost 5 bases, J lost 4 bases, and 17 bases lay in between. Germline-derived CDR1 and CDR2 are SEHNR and FQNEAQ (reference sequence). CDR3 region: CASSAPGLAITEAFF. The CDR3 DNA follows: TGTGCCAGCAGCGCCCCGGGGCTAGCGATCACTGAAGCTTTCTTT.